This T cell receptor beta chain stems from a study of blood T cell repertoires in COVID-19. Study-level background: The study drew acute and convalescent COVID-19 samples from the United States, Italy and Spain. PBMCs, B-cell-depleted T cells, or T cells were the source of the cDNA or gDNA that made up the material.

Sequencing used immunoSEQ multiplex PCR; TCRdb keeps in-frame clones, though not all of them. The sample includes roughly 200,000 clones, 65% to 85% of them seen just once. Germline assignment: CDR1 SGDLS and CDR2 YYNGEE. The trim removed 0 bases at V and 2 bases at J, leaving 7 bases unmatched. The CDR3 has 16 amino acids. Seattle cases were enrolled at active infection and followed longitudinally. Sequencing was performed on peripheral blood. This chain links TRBV9 with TRBJ1-1; TRBD1 matches at 7 bases. The sequence was collected from a woman in her 30s with COVID-19, enrolled during active disease. The CDR3 is CASSVGDSPGNTEAFF. The CDR3, as DNA: TGTGCCAGCAGCGTAGGGGACAGCCCCGGAAACACTGAAGCTTTCTTT.